This T cell receptor (beta chain) was recorded in a study of long-term antiretroviral therapy in people with HIV. The immunoSEQ assay was v3.0, run at survey level. Here immunoSEQ multiplex PCR was the method, and the copy in TCRdb shows in-frame clones only, minus some. The table shows about 21,000 clones, with more than 70% occurring only once. Germline CDR1 and CDR2: SGHTA and FQGTGA. V lost 1 base and J lost 1, with 19 bases in between. The CDR3 has 19 amino acids. The V and J genes are TRBV7-3 and TRBJ2-2, with D uncertain. This specimen was unsorted PBMCs, taken 2.3 years after starting antiretroviral therapy. The sequence came from a man aged 60 to 75 with HIV. CDR3 region: CASSLMPIRLGGNTGELFF. The CDR3, as DNA: TGTGCCAGCAGCTTAATGCCTATTCGTCTGGGTGGGAACACCGGGGAGCTGTTTTTT.